One TCR beta chain is described in this entry. The CDR3 consists of 15 residues. Trimming removed 6 bases from V and 6 bases from J; junction bases left unmatched: 9. Per the germline V gene, CDR1 is SGHAT and CDR2 is FQNNGV. The data stem from a study of technical replicates of blood from a handful of donors. Clones were sequenced by immunoSEQ multiplex PCR, and TCRdb holds only the in-frame ones, with some missing. The profile shows approximately 99,000 clones, 95% of them singletons. The chain joins TRBV11-2 to TRBJ2-2, with 8 bases fitting TRBD1. The clonotype was recovered from a human donor in good health. Material for sequencing was T cells isolated from PBMCs. In DNA, the CDR3 is TGTGCCAGCAGACATGCAGGGGGCGTGTCCGGGGAGCTGTTTTTT. It encodes CASRHAGGVSGELFF.